The next 11 T cell receptor beta chains were all read from a single sample in a study of T cell responses to AZD1222 COVID-19 vaccine. The protocol was immunoSEQ multiplex PCR, while the TCRdb copy is restricted to in-frame clones and leaves out a portion. The repertoire holds around 100,000 clones, with around nine tenths as singletons. Sequences were derived from peripheral blood, sampled on day 0 of AZD1222 vaccination. The source of these receptors is an adult in good health.

This chain joins TRBV2 and TRBJ2-7; 11 bases are a match to TRBD2. J gave up 0 bases and V 6 bases, and 4 bases lay outside the gene matches. The CDR3 spans 15 residues. Germline V CDR1 and CDR2: SNHLY, FYNNEI. The CDR3 region is CASRGGLAASYEQYF. The DNA of the CDR3 is TGTGCCAGCAGGGGGGGACTAGCGGCCTCCTACGAGCAGTACTTC.

The gene calls are TRBV11-2 and TRBJ2-7; weak D call: TRBD1 (6 bases). From germline, CDR1 is SGHAT and CDR2 FQNNGV. V shed 6 bases and J shed 1 base, with 16 bases lying between them. The CDR3 consists of 15 residues. CDR3 loop: CASRRLGQFSYEQYF. The DNA of the CDR3 is TGTGCCAGCAGGAGACTCGGACAGTTTTCCTACGAGCAGTACTTC.

For this clone: A read error may account for a junction end that differs from germline. This chain links TRBV6-2 or TRBV6-3 with TRBJ2-7; D unresolved. Germline-derived CDR1 and CDR2 are MNHEY and SVGEGT. The CDR3 covers 12 residues. Here the CDR3 DNA reads TGTGCCAGCAGTACACCTTGGATAGATCCAGCCTTC. It translates to CASSTPWIDPAF.

This chain connects TRBV7-2 to TRBJ1-5; D call uncertain. The V gene lost 1 base and the J gene lost 5 bases, with 6 bases spanning the gap. This CDR3 spans 13 amino acids. CDR1 SGHTA and CDR2 FQGNSA come from the germline V gene. The CDR3 DNA reads TGTGCCAGCAGCTTAGTTCGGGATCAGCCCCAGCATTTT. It encodes CASSLVRDQPQHF.

The chain employs TRBV19 and TRBJ1-4; tentatively, D is TRBD1 (5 bases). Trimming took 6 bases from V and 2 from J, leaving 7 bases between them. The CDR3 consists of 13 residues. Germline V lookup: CDR1 LNHDA, CDR2 SQIVND (reference sequence). CDR3 loop: CASRKGTNEKLFF. The CDR3 DNA reads TGTGCCAGTAGGAAGGGGACTAATGAAAAACTGTTTTTT.

The chain recombines TRBV12-3 or TRBV12-4 with TRBJ2-1; TRBD1 matches 8 bases. Unmatched junction bases numbered 5, after V lost 6 bases and J lost 7 bases. The CDR3 contains 13 residues. CDR3 nucleotides: TGTGCCAGCAGCAGGGGGCTAGTTAATGAGCAGTTCTTC. This sequence encodes CASSRGLVNEQFF.

This clone has just a few counts. The V gene is TRBV9, the J gene TRBJ1-6, with D hard to call. The CDR3 length is 14 residues. Trimming took off 0 bases at V and 7 bases at J, with 8 bases between the two ends. CDR1 and CDR2 (germline): SGDLS, YYNGEE. The CDR3: CASSVGAKNSPLHF. The CDR3 DNA reads as TGTGCCAGCAGCGTAGGAGCCAAGAATTCACCCCTCCACTTT.

This clone occurred a few times. The rearrangement joins TRBV7-2 to TRBJ2-7; no definite D call. Trimming stripped 3 bases from V and 2 bases from J, with 14 bases between. Germline lookup yields CDR1 SGHTA and CDR2 FQGNSA. This CDR3 contains 15 residues. CDR3: CASSFSVDKAYEQYF. DNA for the CDR3: TGTGCCAGCAGCTTCAGTGTAGACAAAGCCTACGAGCAGTACTTC.

V is TRBV7-8 and J is TRBJ2-2, with D maybe TRBD2 (5 bases). Germline CDR1 and CDR2: SGHVS and FQNEAQ. The ends were cut back, 3 bases at V and 9 bases at J, with 20 bases in the middle. The CDR3 has 16 residues. The CDR3 DNA follows: TGTGCCAGCAGCTTTCTCGCGGCTTCCTCGGGGAGGGAGCTGTTTTTT. Protein sequence: CASSFLAASSGRELFF.

The chain combines TRBV4-3 with TRBJ2-7; D is undetermined. The CDR3 loop spans 13 amino acids. The germline gives CDR1 LGHNA, CDR2 YSLEER. Between the trimmed V and J ends, which lost 1 base and 4 bases, there was a span of 8 bases. CDR3 bases: TGCGCCAGCAGCCAAGGGCAAGCTTACGAGCAGTACTTC. Its protein product is CASSQGQAYEQYF.

The rearrangement joins TRBV5-8 to TRBJ2-6; no clear D gene. This CDR3 spans 12 amino acids. V dropped 7 bases and J dropped 5 bases, with 7 bases sitting between them. Germline V gene data show CDR1 as SGHTS and CDR2 as YDEGEE. CDR3 sequence: CASLAWANVLTF. CDR3 nucleotide sequence: TGTGCCAGCCTGGCTTGGGCCAACGTCCTGACTTTC.